The subject of this entry is one T cell receptor beta chain. What it binds is unknown. These data originate in a study of Ad26.COV2.S vaccination and SARS-CoV-2 variants. Study-wide points: TCR breadth and depth analyses may have underestimated total T cell responses.

Clones were read by immunoSEQ multiplex PCR, and TCRdb kept only the in-frame ones, dropping some. The sample records some 390,000 clones, around 91% being singletons. CDR1 is SGDLS, CDR2 YYNGEE, per germline. The CDR3 sequence is 13 residues long. V lost 3 bases and J lost 5, with 12 bases in between. Treatment reported: around 19 received Ad26.COV2.S at low or high dose, single or two shots; 5 received placebo; per-sample allocation not given. Collection of samples fell on day 63 after the first vaccine or placebo injection. The vaccine delivered Wuhan-strain SARS-CoV-2 spike through an Ad26 vector.

The chain is built from TRBV9 and TRBJ2-7; the D is unclear. The TCR was taken from a person between 18 and 65 years old who received the Ad26.COV2.S COVID-19 vaccine or a placebo. The input for sequencing was peripheral blood, taken in a trial of Ad26.COV2.S vaccine versus placebo. The CDR3 loop is CASSARINNEQYF. For the CDR3, the DNA is TGTGCCAGCAGCGCCAGAATTAACAACGAGCAGTACTTC.